The T cell receptor beta chain described here comes from a study of T cell repertoires in cytomegalovirus infection. The wider study: Both CMV infection and a matching HLA type were indicated by public TCR beta signatures. Study-wide results and caveats: HLA-C-restricted CMV clonotypes gave the most frequent clonotype in two of eight donors.

One entry per CDR3 protein results from TCRdb running MiXCR on the reads. In the table there are about 490,000 distinct CDR3 sequences, about 17% of which are singletons. This clonotype was detected many times. Antigen specificity is unknown. The sequenced sample was CD8+ T cells from PBMCs. This sequence was found in a human donor in good health (CMV status not recorded). Some clones in this sample may be carry-over from other donors' samples.

The CDR3 reads CASSAGDTQYF. The CDR3, as DNA: TGTGCCAGCAGTGCGGGAGATACGCAGTATTTT. The chain carries TRBV6-4 and TRBJ2-3; D is unresolved. V lost 4 bases, J lost 5 bases, and 4 bases lay in between. This CDR3 has 11 residues. Looked up from germline, CDR1 is MRHNA and CDR2 is SNTAGT.